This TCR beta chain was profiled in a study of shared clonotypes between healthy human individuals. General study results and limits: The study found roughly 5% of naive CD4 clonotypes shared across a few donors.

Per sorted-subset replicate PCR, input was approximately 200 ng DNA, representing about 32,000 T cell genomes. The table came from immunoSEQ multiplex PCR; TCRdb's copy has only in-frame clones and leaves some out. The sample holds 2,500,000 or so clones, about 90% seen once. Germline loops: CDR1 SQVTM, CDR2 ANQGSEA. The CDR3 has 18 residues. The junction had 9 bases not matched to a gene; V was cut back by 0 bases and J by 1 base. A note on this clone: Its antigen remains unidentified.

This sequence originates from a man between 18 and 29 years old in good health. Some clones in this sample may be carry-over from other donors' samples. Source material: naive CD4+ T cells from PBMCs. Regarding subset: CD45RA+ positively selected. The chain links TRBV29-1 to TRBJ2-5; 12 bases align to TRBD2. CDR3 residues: CSVEESLGTSGSQETQYF. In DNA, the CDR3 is TGCAGCGTTGAAGAAAGCTTGGGGACTAGCGGGTCCCAAGAGACCCAGTACTTC. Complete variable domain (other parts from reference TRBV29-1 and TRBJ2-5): SAVISQKPSRDICQRGTSLTIQCQVDSQVTMMFWYRQQPGQSLTLIATANQGSEATYESGFVIDKFPISRPNLTFSTLTVSNMSPEDSSIYLCSVEESLGTSGSQETQYFGPGTRLLVL.